Shown below are 27 T cell receptor beta chains from a single sample sequenced in a study of blood T cells in healthy people across ages. Sample-barcoded 5' priming and a J-beta primer mix drove a second PCR of about 6 to 11 cycles. TCRdb itself ran the 5' RACE reads through MiXCR, one entry per CDR3 protein. The table lists around 820,000 distinct CDR3 sequences, 20% to 25% of them singletons. The same sample was also studied in work on T cells of mothers and their children.

Sample: blood. The receptor set was obtained from a boy aged 10-17 years in good health.

This clonotype came up a few times. The rearrangement links TRBV29-1 to TRBJ2-5, with 9 bases fitting TRBD1. Germline V CDR1 and CDR2: SQVTM, ANQGSEA. This CDR3 comprises 13 residues. The V gene end was trimmed by 6 bases and the J gene end by 2 bases; junction bases not matched to a gene: 4. The CDR3 nucleotides read TGCAGCGTCCGGGACAGGGATCAAGAGACCCAGTACTTC. It codes for CSVRDRDQETQYF.

This chain uses TRBV2 with TRBJ1-4, with D unresolved. Germline V gene data show CDR1 as SNHLY and CDR2 as FYNNEI. The CDR3 has 11 amino acids. Trimming pared 5 bases from V and 8 bases from J, leaving 6 bases between. The CDR3 protein is CASSPSEKLFF. The CDR3 DNA follows: TGTGCCAGCAGTCCTTCGGAAAAACTGTTTTTT.

In this sample, this clonotype turned up a few times. This chain links TRBV5-1 with TRBJ1-4; the match to TRBD1 covers 9 bases. CDR1 is SGHRS and CDR2 is YFSETQ in the germline V gene. Trimming cost V 4 bases and J 8 bases; bases outside gene matches: 6. The CDR3 has 14 residues. As DNA, the CDR3 is TGCGCCAGCAGCCATCCGGGACAGGGAGAAAAACTGTTTTTT. This gives the protein CASSHPGQGEKLFF.

The genes are TRBV20-1 and TRBJ2-5; no firm D call. CDR1 and CDR2 (germline): DFQATT, SNEGSKA (reference sequence). The V and J ends lost 6 bases and 4 bases respectively, with 15 bases between them. CDR3 length: 13 residues. The DNA for the CDR3 is TGCAGTGCGCAGGCTTTTGGCGGAGAGACCCAGTACTTC. Its protein product is CSAQAFGGETQYF.

This clonotype was observed a single time. CDR3 DNA sequence: TGTGCCAGCAGCTTGAGCGGAGGGGCAAACATTCAGTACTTC. Translation gives CASSLSGGANIQYF. V gene TRBV7-9 combines with J gene TRBJ2-4; tentative D call: TRBD2 (6 bases). Germline V gene lookup returns CDR1 SEHNR and CDR2 FQNEAQ (reference sequence). Trimming left V 3 bases short and J 6 bases short, with 12 bases between. The CDR3 consists of 14 residues.

This clonotype was observed a few times. The gene calls are TRBV20-1 and TRBJ2-2; D is perhaps TRBD1 or TRBD2 (6 bases each). Germline CDR1 DFQATT, CDR2 SNEGSKA (reference sequence). This CDR3 comprises 16 residues. Trimming removed 1 base at V and 3 bases at J, with 15 bases between. The CDR3 sequence: CSARVTWGADTGELFF. The CDR3 region has the DNA TGCAGTGCTAGAGTTACGTGGGGGGCAGACACCGGGGAGCTGTTTTTT.

The chain combines TRBV5-1 with TRBJ2-7; TRBD2 might be the D (6 bases). V gave up 4 bases and J gave up 5 bases, with 10 bases separating them. The CDR3 is 12 amino acids. The germline V gene has CDR1 SGHRS and CDR2 YFSETQ. CDR3 in DNA: TGCGCCAGCAGCCGACCGGGGGACGAGCAGTACTTC. This encodes CASSRPGDEQYF.

This chain connects TRBV6-2 or TRBV6-3 to TRBJ2-7; a weak D match, TRBD2 (6 bases). CDR1 is MNHEY, CDR2 SVGEGT, per germline. Trimming took off 5 bases at V and 4 bases at J, with 12 bases between the two ends. The CDR3 loop spans 13 amino acids. CDR3 loop: CASSDLEGYEQYF. In DNA, the CDR3 is TGTGCCAGCAGTGACCTGGAGGGTTACGAGCAGTACTTC.

The V call is TRBV29-1, the J call TRBJ2-5; 10 bases match TRBD1. The trim removed 5 bases at V and 5 bases at J, leaving 8 bases unmatched. Germline values: CDR1 SQVTM, CDR2 ANQGSEA. The CDR3 is made up of 14 amino acids. The CDR3 protein is CSVPDRGLGETQYF. The CDR3 DNA reads as TGCAGCGTTCCCGACAGGGGGCTGGGGGAGACCCAGTACTTC.

CDR3 sequence reads: CASSLQGHTEAFF. CDR3 in DNA: TGTGCCAGCAGCCTACAGGGACACACTGAAGCTTTCTTT. The chain couples TRBV12-3 or TRBV12-4 to TRBJ1-1, with D possibly matching TRBD1 (6 bases). The germline V and J ends were trimmed by 6 bases and 3 bases, with 11 bases remaining between them. There are 13 residues in the CDR3.

V and J are TRBV7-2 and TRBJ2-7, with a tentative D call TRBD1 (6 bases). Germline assignment: CDR1 SGHTA and CDR2 FQGNSA. Trimming shortened V by 2 bases and J by 0 bases, and 11 bases separated the two germline ends. This CDR3 contains 15 residues. CDR3 sequence reads: CASSLMGASSYEQYF. The CDR3 region has the DNA TGTGCCAGCAGCTTAATGGGGGCCAGCTCCTACGAGCAGTACTTC.

This clonotype was seen a few times. The J gene is TRBJ1-2, the V gene TRBV7-9; D is ambiguous. The CDR3 sequence is 12 residues long. CDR1 is SEHNR, CDR2 FQNEAQ, per germline (reference sequence). V was cut by 5 bases and J by 9 bases, with 13 bases left in between. The CDR3 loop is CASSQPVGSYTF. In DNA, the CDR3 is TGTGCCAGCAGCCAGCCGGTTGGTAGCTACACCTTC.

This rearrangement joins TRBV4-2 to TRBJ2-7, with D uncertain. V was trimmed by 5 bases and J by 5 bases, leaving 10 bases between them. The germline V gene has CDR1 LGHNA and CDR2 YNFKEQ. The CDR3 has 12 residues. In nucleotides, the CDR3 is TGTGCCAGCAGCTCCGGTCCGGACGAGCAGTACTTC. Protein product: CASSSGPDEQYF.

The chain links TRBV4-3 to TRBJ1-4, with a possible D match to TRBD1 (5 bases). Germline CDR1 and CDR2: LGHNA and YSLEER. The CDR3 covers 18 residues. V gave up 5 bases and J gave up 1 base, with 20 bases separating them. The chain's CDR3 is CASSFLAGSGGTNEKLFF. The CDR3 DNA follows: TGCGCCAGCAGCTTCCTAGCAGGGTCTGGGGGAACTAATGAAAAACTGTTTTTT.

This clonotype was seen at least ten times. Compared with germline, one end of the junction differs, possibly owing to a read error. The genes are TRBV5-1 and TRBJ2-7; D remains ambiguous. CDR1 is SGHRS, CDR2 YFSETQ, per germline. This CDR3 is built from 13 residues. The CDR3 reads CASSLDGRYEQYF. CDR3 nucleotides: TGTGCCAGCAGCTTGGATGGTAGGTACGAGCAGTACTTC.

There are a few counts of this clonotype. The junction does not match germline at one end; this may be a read error. V gene TRBV6-6 combines with J gene TRBJ2-3; unclear D gene. CDR1 and CDR2 from the germline V gene are MNHNY and SVGAGI (reference sequence). The length of the CDR3 is 14 residues. This chain's CDR3 is CASNYYGPADTQYF. The CDR3 nucleotides are TGTGCCAGCAATTACTACGGACCGGCAGATACGCAGTATTTT.

This clonotype showed up just a few times. This chain connects TRBV6-5 to TRBJ1-4; maybe TRBD1 (6 bases). Germline assignment: CDR1 MNHEY and CDR2 SVGAGI. The V end lost 0 bases, the J end lost 7 bases, and 12 bases lay between the germline ends. This CDR3 is 15 amino acids long. DNA of the CDR3: TGTGCCAGCAGTTACTCGGAGGCGACAGGTGAAAAACTGTTTTTT. This translates into CASSYSEATGEKLFF.

V is TRBV7-2 and J is TRBJ2-5; 10 bases are a match to TRBD2. Germline lookup yields CDR1 SGHTA and CDR2 FQGNSA. The CDR3 length is 16 residues. J gave up 2 bases and V 0 bases, and 3 bases lay outside the gene matches. For the CDR3, the DNA is TGTGCCAGCAGCTTAGCGCCTAGCGGGAGTCAAGAGACCCAGTACTTC. Its protein is CASSLAPSGSQETQYF.

The rearrangement links TRBV5-1 to TRBJ1-3, with D unclear. CDR1 and CDR2 (germline): SGHRS, YFSETQ. Trimming cost V 0 bases and J 0 bases, with 19 bases left between them. The CDR3 covers 19 residues. In DNA, the CDR3 is TGCGCCAGCAGCTTGGATTCCTGGGCAGGACGGGGCTCTGGAAACACCATATATTTT. Its protein product is CASSLDSWAGRGSGNTIYF.

This clonotype was detected a few times. The chain links TRBV2 to TRBJ2-5; 9 positions match TRBD2. The J call may be mistaken, given a closer DNA end match to TRBJ2-7. This CDR3 spans 13 amino acids. CDR1 is SNHLY, CDR2 FYNNEI, per germline. The CDR3, as DNA: TGTGCCAGCAGCGCGGGACTAGCCTCCGAGCAGTACTTC. Its protein is CASSAGLASEQYF.

This clonotype was seen more than once but under ten times. V is TRBV12-3 or TRBV12-4 and J is TRBJ2-1; no clear D gene. V gave up 1 base and J gave up 10 bases, with 5 bases separating them. The CDR3 spans 11 residues. CDR3 region: CASSLDVEQFF. In DNA form, the CDR3 reads TGTGCCAGCAGTTTAGACGTCGAGCAGTTCTTC.

This clonotype was observed a handful of times. V usage is TRBV6-6 and J usage is TRBJ2-5; 7 bases map to TRBD1. The J call may be in error: the DNA end matches TRBJ2-7 better. Per the germline V gene, CDR1 is MNHNY and CDR2 is SVGAGI (reference sequence). The CDR3 is 14 amino acids. The chain's CDR3 is CASSERTGAYEQYF. The CDR3 DNA follows: TGTGCCAGCAGCGAGAGAACAGGGGCCTACGAGCAGTACTTC.

The sample holds a few counts of this clonotype. CDR3 nucleotide sequence: TGTGCCACCAGCAGTCGCAAGGGGCTGGATTCACCCCTCCACTTT. It yields the protein CATSSRKGLDSPLHF. The V gene is TRBV15, the J gene TRBJ1-6, with D perhaps TRBD1 (5 bases). The CDR3 extends over 15 amino acids. The ends were cut back, 3 bases at V and 8 bases at J, with 14 bases in the middle. Per germline, CDR1 LNHNV and CDR2 YYDKDF (reference sequence).

The chain joins TRBV12-3 or TRBV12-4 to TRBJ1-2; D not resolved. Trimming stripped 1 base from V and 8 bases from J, with 17 bases between. This CDR3 has 15 residues. CDR3 DNA: TGTGCCAGCAGTTTAGGGGTGACGGCGGTGGGCGGCTACACCTTC. Its protein product is CASSLGVTAVGGYTF.

This chain uses TRBV4-1 with TRBJ2-1, with 10 bases matching TRBD2. The V gene end was trimmed by 7 bases and the J gene end by 8 bases; junction bases not matched to a gene: 11. The CDR3 is made up of 15 amino acids. Germline CDR1 MGHRA, CDR2 YSYEKL. The CDR3 spells CASTKTSGAEDEQFF. The CDR3 bases are TGCGCCAGCACAAAAACTAGCGGGGCTGAGGATGAGCAGTTCTTC.

The CDR3 nucleotides read TGTGCCAGCAGCAATAACTGGGGGGTCGGACCCACAGATACGCAGTATTTT. Its protein is CASSNNWGVGPTDTQYF. The chain combines TRBV6-2 or TRBV6-3 with TRBJ2-3; weak D call: TRBD2 (6 bases). V lost 6 bases and J lost 2, with 21 bases in between. The CDR3 spans 17 residues. The germline CDR1 and CDR2 sequences are MNHEY and SVGEGT.

The CDR3 protein is CSARDYGRSTDTQYF. The DNA of the CDR3 is TGCAGTGCTAGAGATTATGGTAGATCCACAGATACGCAGTATTTT. The chain recombines TRBV20-1 with TRBJ2-3, with unresolved D. The CDR3 covers 15 residues. Trimming took off 0 bases at V and 2 bases at J, with 12 bases between the two ends. Germline CDR1 reads DFQATT; CDR2 reads SNEGSKA (reference sequence).